Included here is one T cell receptor beta chain sequence, with context. In the original analysis: Reference gene primer amplification in the assay estimated nucleated cell counts. TCRdb's copy holds only in-frame clones and misses some; the assay was immunoSEQ multiplex PCR. The D gene and trimming were derived from the DNA, and the V and J assignments and clone size from that table. The repertoire holds 250,000 to 300,000 clones, under 90% seen once, with 3.1% in the top ten. This specimen belongs to a study of blood T cell repertoires in COVID-19. Overall study: COVID-19 samples collected from the United States, Italy and Spain covered acute and convalescent phases. In each case, the material was cDNA or gDNA derived from T cells, B-cell-depleted T cells, or PBMCs.

The CDR3 loop spans 16 amino acids. Germline CDR1 MNHEY, CDR2 SVGAGI. The junction had 10 bases not matched to a gene; V was cut back by 0 bases and J by 6 bases. This clonotype was obtained from a woman younger than 35 with acute or convalescent COVID-19. The sequenced material came from peripheral blood. The chain joins TRBV6-5 to TRBJ2-7; 8 bases fit TRBD1. The chain's CDR3 is CASSYSMFRGRVEQYF. CDR3 sequence (DNA): TGTGCCAGCAGTTACTCGATGTTCAGGGGGCGTGTCGAGCAGTACTTC.